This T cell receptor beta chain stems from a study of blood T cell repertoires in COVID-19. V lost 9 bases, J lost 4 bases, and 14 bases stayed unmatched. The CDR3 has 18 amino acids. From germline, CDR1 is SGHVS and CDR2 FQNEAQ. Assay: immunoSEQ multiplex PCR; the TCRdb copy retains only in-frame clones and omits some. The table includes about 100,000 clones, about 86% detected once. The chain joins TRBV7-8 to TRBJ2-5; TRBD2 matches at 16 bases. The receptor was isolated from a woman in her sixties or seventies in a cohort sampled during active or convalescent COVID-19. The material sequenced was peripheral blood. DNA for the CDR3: TGTGCCAGGAGCCGAGGGACTAGCGGGAGGGCCGGCATAGAGACCCAGTACTTC. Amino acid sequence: CARSRGTSGRAGIETQYF.